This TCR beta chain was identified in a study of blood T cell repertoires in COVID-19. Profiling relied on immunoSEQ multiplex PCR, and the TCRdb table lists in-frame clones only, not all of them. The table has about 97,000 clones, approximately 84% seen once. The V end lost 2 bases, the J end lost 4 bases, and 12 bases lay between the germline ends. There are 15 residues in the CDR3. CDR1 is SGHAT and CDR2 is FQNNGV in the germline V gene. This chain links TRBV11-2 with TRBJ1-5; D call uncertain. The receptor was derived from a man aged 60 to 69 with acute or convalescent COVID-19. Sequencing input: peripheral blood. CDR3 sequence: CASSLLGLPNQPQHF. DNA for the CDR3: TGTGCCAGCAGCTTACTCGGGTTGCCAAATCAGCCCCAGCATTTT.